This T cell receptor (beta chain) was documented in a study of early T cells in non-severe SARS-CoV-2 infection. Tagging with unique molecular identifiers was applied to individual cDNA molecules. TCRdb itself ran the 5' RACE reads through MiXCR, one entry per CDR3 protein. The table includes roughly 90,000 distinct CDR3 sequences, roughly 14% detected once. This clonotype has only a few counts. Its antigen remains unknown. Study-wide findings and caveats: The matching step, a VDJdb search, favored anti-spike CD8 responses and missed private and CD4 specificities.

Trimming left V 0 bases short and J 1 base short, with 8 bases between. Germline V CDR1 and CDR2: SGDLS, YYNGEE. The CDR3 has 15 amino acids. Sequenced: whole blood. V usage is TRBV9 and J usage is TRBJ2-4, with D hard to call. The source of this sequence is an adult who was a healthcare worker with PCR-confirmed SARS-CoV-2 infection or an uninfected control (not recorded which). The CDR3 spells CASSVAGVAKNIQYF. CDR3 nucleotide sequence: TGTGCCAGCAGCGTAGCTGGGGTCGCCAAAAACATTCAGTACTTC.